This T cell receptor beta chain was sequenced for a study of cytomegalovirus exposure and HLA in healthy donors. Germline CDR1 reads LNHDA; CDR2 reads SQIVND (reference sequence). V was shortened by 4 bases and J by 4 bases, with 4 bases between the two germline ends. This CDR3 contains 12 residues. PCR amplification relied on 60 Vbeta primers (plus 13 Jbeta primers). Here immunoSEQ multiplex PCR was the method, and the copy in TCRdb shows in-frame clones only, minus some. The sample has 150,000 or so clones, around 78% seen once. Sample: PBMCs. This receptor was taken from a man aged 35-49 years in good health and CMV-seronegative. The V gene is TRBV19, the J gene TRBJ2-2; no clear D. This CDR3 is CASSTFTGELFF. In nucleotides, the CDR3 is TGTGCCAGTAGTACCTTCACCGGGGAGCTGTTTTTT.